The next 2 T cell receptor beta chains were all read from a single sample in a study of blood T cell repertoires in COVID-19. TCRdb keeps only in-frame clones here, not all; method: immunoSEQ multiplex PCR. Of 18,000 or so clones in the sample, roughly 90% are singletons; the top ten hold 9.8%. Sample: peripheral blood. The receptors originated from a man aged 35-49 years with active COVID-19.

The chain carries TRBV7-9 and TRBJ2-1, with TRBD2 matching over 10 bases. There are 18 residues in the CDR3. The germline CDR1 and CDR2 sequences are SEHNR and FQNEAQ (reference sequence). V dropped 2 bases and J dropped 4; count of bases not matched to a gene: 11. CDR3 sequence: CASSLIPVRTSGYNEQFF. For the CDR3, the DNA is TGTGCCAGCAGCTTAATACCAGTTCGGACTAGCGGATACAATGAGCAGTTCTTC.

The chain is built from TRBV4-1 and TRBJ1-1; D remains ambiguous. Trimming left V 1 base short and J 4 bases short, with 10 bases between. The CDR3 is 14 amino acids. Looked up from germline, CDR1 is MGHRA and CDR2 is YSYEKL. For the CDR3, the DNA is TGCGCCAGCAGCCAAGTTCACTCGGGCACTGAAGCTTTCTTT. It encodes CASSQVHSGTEAFF.